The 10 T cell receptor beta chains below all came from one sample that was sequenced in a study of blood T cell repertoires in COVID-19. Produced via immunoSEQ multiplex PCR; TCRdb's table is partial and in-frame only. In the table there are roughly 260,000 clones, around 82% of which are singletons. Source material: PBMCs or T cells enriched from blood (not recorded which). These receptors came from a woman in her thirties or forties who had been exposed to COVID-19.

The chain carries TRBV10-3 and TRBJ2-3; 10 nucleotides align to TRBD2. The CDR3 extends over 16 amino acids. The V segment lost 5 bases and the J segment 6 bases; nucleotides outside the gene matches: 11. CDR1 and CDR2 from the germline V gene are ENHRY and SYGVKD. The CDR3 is CAISRLAGIGGDTQYF. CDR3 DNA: TGTGCCATCAGTCGACTAGCGGGTATTGGAGGGGATACGCAGTATTTT.

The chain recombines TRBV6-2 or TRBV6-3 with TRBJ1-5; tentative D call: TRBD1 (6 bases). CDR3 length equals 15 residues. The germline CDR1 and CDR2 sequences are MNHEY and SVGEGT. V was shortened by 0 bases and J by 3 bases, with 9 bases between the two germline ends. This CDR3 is CASSYSDSSNQPQHF. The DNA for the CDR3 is TGTGCCAGCAGTTACTCGGACAGTTCCAATCAGCCCCAGCATTTT.

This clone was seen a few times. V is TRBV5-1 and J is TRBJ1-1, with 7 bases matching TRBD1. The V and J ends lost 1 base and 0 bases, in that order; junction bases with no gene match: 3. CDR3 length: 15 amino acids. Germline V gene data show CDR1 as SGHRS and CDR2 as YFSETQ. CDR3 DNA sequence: TGCGCCAGCAGCTTGTGGACAGGACTGAACACTGAAGCTTTCTTT. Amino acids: CASSLWTGLNTEAFF. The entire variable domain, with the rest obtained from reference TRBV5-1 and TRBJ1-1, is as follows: KAGVTQTPRYLIKTRGQQVTLSCSPISGHRSVSWYQQTPGQGLQFLFEYFSETQRNKGNFPGRFSGRQFSNSRSEMNVSTLELGDSALYLCASSLWTGLNTEAFFGQGTRLTVV.

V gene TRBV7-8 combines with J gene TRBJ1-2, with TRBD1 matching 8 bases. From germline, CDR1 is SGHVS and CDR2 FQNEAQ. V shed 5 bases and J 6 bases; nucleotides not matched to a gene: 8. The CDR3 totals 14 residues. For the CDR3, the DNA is TGTGCCAGCAGCGTTTCAGGGGGCGCAGATGGCTACACCTTC. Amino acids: CASSVSGGADGYTF.

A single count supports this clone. The chain's CDR3 is CASSRQVNTEAFF. CDR3 in DNA: TGTGCCAGCAGCCGACAGGTGAACACTGAAGCTTTCTTT. The chain joins TRBV7-9 to TRBJ1-1; the D gene is possibly TRBD1 (6 bases). Trimming took off 5 bases at V and 0 bases at J, with 7 bases between the two ends. Germline CDR1 reads SEHNR; CDR2 reads FQNEAQ (reference sequence). The CDR3 is 13 amino acids.

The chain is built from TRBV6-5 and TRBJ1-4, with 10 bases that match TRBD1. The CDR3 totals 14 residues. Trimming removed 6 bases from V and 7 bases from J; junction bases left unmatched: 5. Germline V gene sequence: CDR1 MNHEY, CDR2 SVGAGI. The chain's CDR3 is CASRTGGWGEKLFF. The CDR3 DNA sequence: TGTGCCAGCAGGACAGGGGGCTGGGGTGAAAAACTGTTTTTT.

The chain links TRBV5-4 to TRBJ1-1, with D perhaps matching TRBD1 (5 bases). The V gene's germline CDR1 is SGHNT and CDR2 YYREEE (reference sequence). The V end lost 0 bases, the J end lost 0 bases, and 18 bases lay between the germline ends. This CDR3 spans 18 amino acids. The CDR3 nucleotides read TGTGCCAGCAGCTTGGCCGGGCGGGGGAGTGGGATGAACACTGAAGCTTTCTTT. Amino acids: CASSLAGRGSGMNTEAFF.

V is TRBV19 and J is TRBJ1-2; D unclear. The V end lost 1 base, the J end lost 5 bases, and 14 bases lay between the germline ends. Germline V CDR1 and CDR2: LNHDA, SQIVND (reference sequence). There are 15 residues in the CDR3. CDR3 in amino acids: CASSIGGLILYGYTF. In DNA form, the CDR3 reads TGTGCCAGTAGTATAGGCGGACTGATATTATATGGCTACACCTTC.

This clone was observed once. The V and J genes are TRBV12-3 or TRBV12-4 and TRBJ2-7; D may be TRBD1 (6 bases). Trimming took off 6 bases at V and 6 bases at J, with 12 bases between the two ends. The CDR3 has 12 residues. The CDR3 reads CASRTTGREQYF. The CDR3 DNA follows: TGTGCCAGCAGGACGACAGGACGCGAGCAGTACTTC.

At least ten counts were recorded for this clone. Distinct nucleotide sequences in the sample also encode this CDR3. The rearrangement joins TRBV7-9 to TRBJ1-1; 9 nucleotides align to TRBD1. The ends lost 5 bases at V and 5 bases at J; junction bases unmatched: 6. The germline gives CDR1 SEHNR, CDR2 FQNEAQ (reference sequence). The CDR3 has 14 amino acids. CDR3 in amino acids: CASSTGQGSTEAFF. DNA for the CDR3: TGTGCCAGCAGCACGGGACAGGGATCGACTGAAGCTTTCTTT.